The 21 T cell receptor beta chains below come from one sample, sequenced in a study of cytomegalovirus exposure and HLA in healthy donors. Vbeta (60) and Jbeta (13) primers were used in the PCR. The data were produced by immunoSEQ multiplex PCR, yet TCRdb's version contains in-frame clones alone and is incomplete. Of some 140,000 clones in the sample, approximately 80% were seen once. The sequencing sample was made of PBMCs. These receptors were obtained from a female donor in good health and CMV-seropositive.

CDR3 region: CASSSRTGGRETQYF. As DNA, the CDR3 is TGTGCCAGCAGTTCCAGAACAGGGGGGCGGGAGACCCAGTACTTC. The V and J genes are TRBV27 and TRBJ2-5; 8 nucleotides align to TRBD1. The CDR3 consists of 15 residues. The V gene end was trimmed by 4 bases and the J gene end by 5 bases; junction bases not matched to a gene: 9. Germline V gives CDR1 MNHEY, CDR2 SMNVEV (reference sequence).

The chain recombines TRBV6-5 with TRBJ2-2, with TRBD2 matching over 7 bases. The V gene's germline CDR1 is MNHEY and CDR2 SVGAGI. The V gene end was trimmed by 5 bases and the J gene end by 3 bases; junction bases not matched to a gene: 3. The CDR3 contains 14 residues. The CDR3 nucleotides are TGTGCCAGCAGTAACCGGGGGGACACCGGGGAGCTGTTTTTT. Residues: CASSNRGDTGELFF.

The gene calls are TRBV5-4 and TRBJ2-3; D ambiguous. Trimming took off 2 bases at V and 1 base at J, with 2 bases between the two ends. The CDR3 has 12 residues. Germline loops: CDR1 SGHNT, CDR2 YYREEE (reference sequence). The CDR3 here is CASSFGTDTQYF. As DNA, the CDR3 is TGTGCCAGCAGCTTCGGCACAGATACGCAGTATTTT.

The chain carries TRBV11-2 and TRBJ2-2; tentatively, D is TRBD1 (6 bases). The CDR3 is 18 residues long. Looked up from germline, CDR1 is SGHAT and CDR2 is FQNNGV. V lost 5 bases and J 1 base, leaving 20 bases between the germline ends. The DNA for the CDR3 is TGTGCCAGCAGCCCAAAGCTATCAGGGGTAGGGAACACCGGGGAGCTGTTTTTT. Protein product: CASSPKLSGVGNTGELFF. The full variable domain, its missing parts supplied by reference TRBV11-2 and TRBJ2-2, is EAGVAQSPRYKIIEKRQSVAFWCNPISGHATLYWYQQILGQGPKLLIQFQNNGVVDDSQLPKDRFSAERLKGVDSTLKIQPAKLEDSAVYLCASSPKLSGVGNTGELFFGEGSRLTVL.

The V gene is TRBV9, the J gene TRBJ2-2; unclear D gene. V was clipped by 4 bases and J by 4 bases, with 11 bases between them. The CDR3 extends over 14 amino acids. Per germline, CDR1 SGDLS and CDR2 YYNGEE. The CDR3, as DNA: TGTGCCAGCAGCTCACTGTCCCTCACCGGGGAGCTGTTTTTT. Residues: CASSSLSLTGELFF.

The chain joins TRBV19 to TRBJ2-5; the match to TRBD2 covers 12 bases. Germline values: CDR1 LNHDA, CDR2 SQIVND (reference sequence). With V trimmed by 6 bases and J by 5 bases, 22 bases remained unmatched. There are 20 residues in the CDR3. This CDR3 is CASSLRHRTLGLAGRETQYF. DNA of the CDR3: TGTGCCAGTAGCCTAAGGCACAGAACCCTAGGACTAGCGGGGCGGGAGACCCAGTACTTC.

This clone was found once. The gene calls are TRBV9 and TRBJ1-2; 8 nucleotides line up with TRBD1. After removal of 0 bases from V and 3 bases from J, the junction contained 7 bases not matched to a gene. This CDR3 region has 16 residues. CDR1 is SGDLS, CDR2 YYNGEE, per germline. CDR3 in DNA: TGTGCCAGCAGCGTAGGGCAGGGGGCAACGGACTATGGCTACACCTTC. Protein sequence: CASSVGQGATDYGYTF.

CDR3 loop: CASSLAGGGGNEQFF. The CDR3 nucleotides are TGTGCCAGCAGTTTAGCGGGAGGGGGGGGCAATGAGCAGTTCTTC. This chain joins TRBV28 and TRBJ2-1; the match to TRBD2 covers 9 bases. Trimming removed 2 bases from V and 6 bases from J; junction bases left unmatched: 5. The germline V gene encodes CDR1 MDHEN and CDR2 SYDVKM. This CDR3 has 15 amino acids. Full variable domain (remainder filled in from reference TRBV28 and TRBJ2-1): DVKVTQSSRYLVKRTGEKVFLECVQDMDHENMFWYRQDPGLGLRLIYFSYDVKMKEKGDIPEGYSVSREKKERFSLILESASTNQTSMYLCASSLAGGGGNEQFFGPGTRLTVL.

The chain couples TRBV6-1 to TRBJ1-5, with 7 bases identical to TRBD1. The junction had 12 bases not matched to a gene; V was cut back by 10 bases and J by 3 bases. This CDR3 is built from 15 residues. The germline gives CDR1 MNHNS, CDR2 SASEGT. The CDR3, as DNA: TGTGCCACGCGACGCAGGGACAGAAACAATCAGCCCCAGCATTTT. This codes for CATRRRDRNNQPQHF.

CDR3: CSARSGYGYTF. The CDR3 nucleotides are TGCAGTGCTAGGTCAGGGTATGGCTACACCTTC. The genes are TRBV20-1 and TRBJ1-2; TRBD1 might be the D (5 bases). The V and J ends lost 3 bases and 5 bases respectively, with 7 bases between them. The CDR3 is 11 residues long. Per the germline V gene, CDR1 is DFQATT and CDR2 is SNEGSKA (reference sequence).

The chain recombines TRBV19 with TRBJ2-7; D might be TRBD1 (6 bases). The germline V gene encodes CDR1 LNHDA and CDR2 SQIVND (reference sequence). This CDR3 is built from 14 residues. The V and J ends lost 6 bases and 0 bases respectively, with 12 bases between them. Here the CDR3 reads CASRWTADSYEQYF. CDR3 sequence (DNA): TGTGCCAGTAGGTGGACAGCCGACTCCTACGAGCAGTACTTC.

The CDR3 loop reads CASRVDSYSGNTIYF. In nucleotides, the CDR3 is TGTGCCAGTAGGGTGGACAGCTACTCTGGAAACACCATATATTTT. The rearrangement uses TRBV19 and TRBJ1-3, with D possibly matching TRBD1 (6 bases). The CDR3 length is 15 residues. The germline CDR1 and CDR2 sequences are LNHDA and SQIVND (reference sequence). V lost 6 bases and J 0 bases, leaving 12 bases between the germline ends.

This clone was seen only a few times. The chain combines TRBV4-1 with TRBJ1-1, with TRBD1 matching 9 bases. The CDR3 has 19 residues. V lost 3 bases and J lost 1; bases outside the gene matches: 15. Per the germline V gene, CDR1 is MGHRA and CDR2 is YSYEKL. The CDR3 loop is CASSHRFPGQGAGNTEAFF. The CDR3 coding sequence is TGCGCCAGCAGCCATCGTTTCCCGGGACAGGGCGCAGGGAACACTGAAGCTTTCTTT.

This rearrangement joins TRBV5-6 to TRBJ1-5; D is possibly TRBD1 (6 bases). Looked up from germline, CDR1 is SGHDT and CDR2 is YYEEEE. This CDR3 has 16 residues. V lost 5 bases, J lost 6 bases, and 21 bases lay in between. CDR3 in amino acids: CASSRRGGRGSQPQHF. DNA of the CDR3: TGTGCCAGCAGTCGGAGGGGGGGACGGGGTAGTCAGCCCCAGCATTTT.

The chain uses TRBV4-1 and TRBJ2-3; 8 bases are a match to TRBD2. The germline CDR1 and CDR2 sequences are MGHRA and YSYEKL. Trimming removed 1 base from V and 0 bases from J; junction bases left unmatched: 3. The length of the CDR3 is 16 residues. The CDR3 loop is CASSQVAGPSTDTQYF. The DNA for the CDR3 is TGCGCCAGCAGCCAAGTAGCGGGGCCTAGCACAGATACGCAGTATTTT.

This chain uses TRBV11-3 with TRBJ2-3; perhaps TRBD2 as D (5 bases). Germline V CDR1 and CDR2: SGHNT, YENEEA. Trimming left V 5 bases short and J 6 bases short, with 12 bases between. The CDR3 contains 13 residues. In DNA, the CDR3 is TGTGCCAGCAGCCCTCGGGGTGGGGATACGCAGTATTTT. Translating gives CASSPRGGDTQYF.

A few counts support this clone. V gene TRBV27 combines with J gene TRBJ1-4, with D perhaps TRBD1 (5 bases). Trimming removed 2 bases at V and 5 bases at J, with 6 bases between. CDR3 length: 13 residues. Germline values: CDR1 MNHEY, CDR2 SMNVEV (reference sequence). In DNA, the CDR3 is TGTGCCAGCAGTTTACAGGGAAATGAAAAACTGTTTTTT. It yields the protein CASSLQGNEKLFF.

The CDR3 DNA reads as TGTGCCAGCAGTGACTCGGGGGGGGCCTACAATGAGCAGTTCTTC. Residues: CASSDSGGAYNEQFF. The rearrangement uses TRBV6-4 and TRBJ2-1, with TRBD2 matching 7 bases. The V gene end was trimmed by 0 bases and the J gene end by 2 bases; junction bases not matched to a gene: 1. CDR1 and CDR2 (germline): MRHNA, SNTAGT. The CDR3 is made up of 15 amino acids.

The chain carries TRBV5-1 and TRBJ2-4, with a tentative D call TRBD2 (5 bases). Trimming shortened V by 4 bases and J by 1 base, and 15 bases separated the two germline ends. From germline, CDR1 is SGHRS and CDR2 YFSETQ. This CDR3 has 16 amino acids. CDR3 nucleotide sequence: TGCGCCAGCAGCCCGTTGACGGGGAGCGCCAAAAACATTCAGTACTTC. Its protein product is CASSPLTGSAKNIQYF.

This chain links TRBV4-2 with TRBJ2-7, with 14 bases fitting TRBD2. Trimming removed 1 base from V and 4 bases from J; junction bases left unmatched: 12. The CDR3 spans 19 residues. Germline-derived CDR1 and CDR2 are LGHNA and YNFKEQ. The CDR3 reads CASSQARGDGTSGRYEQYF. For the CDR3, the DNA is TGTGCCAGCAGCCAAGCTCGTGGGGATGGGACTAGCGGGAGATACGAGCAGTACTTC.

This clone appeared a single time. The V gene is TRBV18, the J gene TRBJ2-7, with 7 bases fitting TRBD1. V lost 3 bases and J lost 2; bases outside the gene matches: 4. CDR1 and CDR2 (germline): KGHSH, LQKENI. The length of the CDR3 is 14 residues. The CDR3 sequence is CASSPQGVPYEQYF. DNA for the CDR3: TGTGCCAGCTCACCGCAGGGGGTCCCCTACGAGCAGTACTTC.